The 11 T cell receptor beta chains presented below share a single source sample, sequenced in a study of blood T cell repertoires in COVID-19. The data were produced by immunoSEQ multiplex PCR, yet TCRdb's version contains in-frame clones alone and is incomplete. The sample gives around 260,000 clones, about 85% of which show up once; 4% to 4.5% is in the top ten. The sequenced sample was peripheral blood. The source is a man in his fifties or sixties with acute or convalescent COVID-19.

This clone was detected only a few times. CDR3 loop: CASSGQGGREQFF. The CDR3 DNA follows: TGTGCCAGCAGTGGACAGGGAGGAAGGGAGCAGTTCTTC. The V call is TRBV11-3, the J call TRBJ2-1, with 8 bases matching TRBD1. This CDR3 comprises 13 residues. V lost 6 bases to trimming and J lost 10 bases; unmatched junction nucleotides: 8. Germline CDR1 SGHNT, CDR2 YENEEA.

The rearrangement joins TRBV27 to TRBJ2-3, with D perhaps TRBD2 (6 bases). The germline V gene encodes CDR1 MNHEY and CDR2 SMNVEV (reference sequence). This CDR3 has 17 amino acids. The germline V and J ends were trimmed by 2 bases and 1 base, with 16 bases remaining between them. CDR3 nucleotide sequence: TGTGCCAGCAGTTTAGAAGGAGGGACGTCTCGCACAGATACGCAGTATTTT. Translated: CASSLEGGTSRTDTQYF.

V is TRBV5-8 and J is TRBJ1-4; TRBD1 is a possible D gene (6 bases). The CDR3 spans 18 residues. The V gene's germline CDR1 is SGHTS and CDR2 YDEGEE. The V end lost 0 bases, the J end lost 4 bases, and 19 bases lay between the germline ends. The CDR3 reads CASSLVSSLGAFNEKLFF. The CDR3 DNA reads TGTGCCAGCAGCTTGGTAAGTTCGTTGGGGGCTTTTAATGAAAAACTGTTTTTT.

The CDR3 is CASSEMTEINSPLHF. CDR3 coding DNA: TGTGCCAGCAGCGAGATGACAGAAATTAATTCACCCCTCCACTTT. This chain links TRBV6-5 with TRBJ1-6; tentatively, D is TRBD1 (5 bases). The CDR3 loop spans 15 amino acids. V gave up 6 bases and J gave up 6 bases, with 15 bases separating them. The germline CDR1 and CDR2 sequences are MNHEY and SVGAGI.

The chain combines TRBV27 with TRBJ1-1; 11 bases are a match to TRBD1. The germline gives CDR1 MNHEY, CDR2 SMNVEV (reference sequence). This CDR3 is 19 amino acids long. V lost 5 bases and J lost 3; bases outside the gene matches: 17. CDR3: CASSPRTGGTLKRDTEAFF. CDR3 DNA: TGTGCCAGCAGTCCACGGACAGGGGGCACCTTAAAACGGGACACTGAAGCTTTCTTT.

The V call is TRBV30, the J call TRBJ1-4; 8 nucleotides match TRBD1. The V segment lost 8 bases and the J segment 7 bases; nucleotides outside the gene matches: 12. The CDR3 has 14 amino acids. The V gene's germline CDR1 is GTSNPN and CDR2 SVGIG (reference sequence). This CDR3 reads CAGTWTGLSEKLFF. The CDR3 bases are TGTGCCGGAACATGGACAGGGTTAAGTGAAAAACTGTTTTTT.

The chain employs TRBV29-1 and TRBJ2-7; 9 bases are a match to TRBD1. This CDR3 has 15 amino acids. The J segment lost 1 base and the V segment lost 3 bases, leaving 7 bases of the junction unmatched. CDR1 is SQVTM, CDR2 ANQGSEA, per germline. CDR3 coding DNA: TGCAGCGTTGACATTCCGACAGGGGGGTCCTACGAGCAGTACTTC. Translation gives CSVDIPTGGSYEQYF.

This clone was counted a few times. The chain recombines TRBV3-1 (or the pseudogene TRBV3-2) with TRBJ1-1, with TRBD1 identical over 7 bases. Trimming removed 3 bases from V and 1 base from J; junction bases left unmatched: 5. The CDR3 is 15 residues long. CDR1 and CDR2 from the germline V gene are LGHDT and YNNKEL (reference sequence). Written as DNA, the CDR3 is TGTGCCAGCAGCCACGAGGGGGCCTCGAACACTGAAGCTTTCTTT. This sequence encodes CASSHEGASNTEAFF.

The V gene is TRBV5-6, the J gene TRBJ2-3; D perhaps matches TRBD1 (5 bases). V shed 5 bases and J shed 6 bases, with 13 bases lying between them. Germline V gene lookup returns CDR1 SGHDT and CDR2 YYEEEE. This CDR3 contains 13 residues. The CDR3 protein is CASSRAGMDTQYF. For the CDR3, the DNA is TGTGCCAGCAGTCGGGCAGGGATGGATACGCAGTATTTT.

The chain links TRBV6-6 to TRBJ2-2; 8 bases are shared with TRBD1. In germline, CDR1 is MNHNY, CDR2 SVGAGI (reference sequence). CDR3 length: 15 amino acids. The junction had 1 base not matched to a gene; V was cut back by 4 bases and J by 0 bases. The CDR3 loop reads CASSWTGPNTGELFF. The CDR3 nucleotides are TGTGCCAGCAGTTGGACAGGGCCGAACACCGGGGAGCTGTTTTTT.

CDR3 amino acids: CASSQVTGGAGELFF. The CDR3 DNA reads TGCGCCAGCAGCCAAGTAACAGGGGGAGCCGGGGAGCTGTTTTTT. The genes are TRBV4-1 and TRBJ2-2, with 8 positions matching TRBD1. V trimming: 1 base; J trimming: 6 bases; junction bases outside the gene matches: 4. This CDR3 contains 15 residues. Germline CDR1 reads MGHRA; CDR2 reads YSYEKL.